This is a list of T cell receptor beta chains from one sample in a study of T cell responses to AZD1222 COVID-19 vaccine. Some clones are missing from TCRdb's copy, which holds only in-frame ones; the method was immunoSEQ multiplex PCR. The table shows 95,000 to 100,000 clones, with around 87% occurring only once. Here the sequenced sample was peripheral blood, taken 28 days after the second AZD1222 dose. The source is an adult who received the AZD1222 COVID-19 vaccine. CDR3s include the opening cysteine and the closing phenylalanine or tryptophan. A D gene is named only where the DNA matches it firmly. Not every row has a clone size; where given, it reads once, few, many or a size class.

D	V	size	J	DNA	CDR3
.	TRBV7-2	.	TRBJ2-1	TGTGCCAGCAGCCCGCTGGGGGAGAATGAGCAGTTCTTC	CASSPLGENEQFF
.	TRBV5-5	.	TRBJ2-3	TGTGCCAGCAGTGGGGGGACAGCCCACAGATACACGCAGTATTTT	CASSGGTAHRYTQYF
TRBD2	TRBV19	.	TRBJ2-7	TGTGCCAGTAGTATTGCGGGAGCATCGAATTACGAGCAGTACTTC	CASSIAGASNYEQYF
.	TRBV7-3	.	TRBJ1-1	TGTGCCAGCAGCTTACAGGGGCTTCTAAACACTGAAGCTTTCTTT	CASSLQGLLNTEAFF
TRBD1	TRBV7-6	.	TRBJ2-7	TGTGCCAGCAGCTCAGGGGGGACAGGGACCTACGAGCAGTACTTC	CASSSGGTGTYEQYF
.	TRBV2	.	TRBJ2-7	TGTGCCAGCAGTGGTCACCCCGAGCAGTACTTC	CASSGHPEQYF
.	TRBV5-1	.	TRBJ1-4	TGCGCCAGCAGCACGGCCGGGACCGTGGGTGAAAAACTGTTTTTT	CASSTAGTVGEKLFF
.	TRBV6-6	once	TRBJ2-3	TGTGCCAGCAGTTACCCCGGGGCCCGCACAGATACGCAGTATTTT	CASSYPGARTDTQYF
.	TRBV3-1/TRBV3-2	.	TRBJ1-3	TGTGCCAGCAGCCAGGGAGGTCCAGCAATCTCTGGAAACACCATATATTTT	CASSQGGPAISGNTIYF
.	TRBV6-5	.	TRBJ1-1	TGTGCCAGCAGTACGACAGCCCCCGGGACTGAAGCTTTCTTT	CASSTTAPGTEAFF
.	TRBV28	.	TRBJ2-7	TGTGCCAGCAGGAAGGGGAACTACGAGCAGTACTTC	CASRKGNYEQYF
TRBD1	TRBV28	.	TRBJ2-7	TGTGCCAGCAGTTTTTCGGACAGGGGAACCTACGAGCAGTACTTC	CASSFSDRGTYEQYF
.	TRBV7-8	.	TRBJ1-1	TGTGCCAGCAGCCCGGCCGGGACTCACATGAACACTGAAGCTTTCTTT	CASSPAGTHMNTEAFF
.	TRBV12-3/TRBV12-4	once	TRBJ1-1	TGTGCCAGCAGTCCTCTTCAAGAAGCTTTCTTT	CASSPLQEAFF
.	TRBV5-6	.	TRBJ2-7	TGTGCCAGCAGCTCCTTTATCCGGGGCTACGAGCAGTACTTC	CASSSFIRGYEQYF